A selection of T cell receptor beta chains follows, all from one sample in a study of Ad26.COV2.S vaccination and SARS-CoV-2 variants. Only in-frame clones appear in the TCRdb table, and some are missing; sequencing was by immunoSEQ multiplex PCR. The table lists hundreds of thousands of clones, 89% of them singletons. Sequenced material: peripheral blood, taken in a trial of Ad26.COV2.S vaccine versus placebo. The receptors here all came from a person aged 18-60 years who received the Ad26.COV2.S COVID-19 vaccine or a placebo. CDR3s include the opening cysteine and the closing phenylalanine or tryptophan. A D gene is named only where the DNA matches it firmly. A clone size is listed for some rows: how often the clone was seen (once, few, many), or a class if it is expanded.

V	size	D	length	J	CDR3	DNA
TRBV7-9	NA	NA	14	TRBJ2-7	CASSSGDSTYEQYF	TGTGCCAGCAGCTCGGGGGACAGTACCTACGAGCAGTACTTC
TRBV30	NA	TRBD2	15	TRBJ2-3	CAWRSLAGYTDTQYF	TGTGCCTGGAGATCGCTAGCGGGCTACACAGATACGCAGTATTTT
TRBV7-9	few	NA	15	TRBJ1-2	CASSYAYEGKDGYTF	TGTGCCAGCAGCTACGCCTACGAGGGGAAGGATGGCTACACCTTC
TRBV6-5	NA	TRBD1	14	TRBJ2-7	CASSYQGVSYEQYF	TGTGCCAGCAGTTACCAGGGGGTTTCCTACGAGCAGTACTTC
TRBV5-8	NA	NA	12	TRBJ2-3	CASSLVMLTQYF	TGTGCCAGCAGCTTGGTAATGCTCACGCAGTATTTT
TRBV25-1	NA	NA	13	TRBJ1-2	CASSGGTYYGYTF	TGTGCCAGCAGTGGCGGAACATACTATGGCTACACCTTC
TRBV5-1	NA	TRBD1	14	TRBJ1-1	CASSSGTGGLVAFF	TGCGCCAGCAGTTCCGGGACAGGGGGGTTGGTAGCTTTCTTT
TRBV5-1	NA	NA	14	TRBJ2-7	CASSPPGHNYEQYF	TGCGCCAGCAGCCCTCCGGGACACAACTACGAGCAGTACTTC
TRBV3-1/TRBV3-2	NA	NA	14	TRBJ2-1	CASSQGDAYNEQFF	TGTGCCAGCAGCCAGGGCGACGCTTACAATGAGCAGTTCTTC
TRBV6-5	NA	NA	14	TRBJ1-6	CASSYQGTDSPLHF	TGTGCCAGCAGTTATCAGGGTACGGATTCACCCCTCCACTTT
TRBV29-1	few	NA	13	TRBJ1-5	CSVEGYSNQPQHF	TGCAGCGTTGAGGGGTATAGCAATCAGCCCCAGCATTTT
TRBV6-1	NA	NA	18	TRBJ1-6	CASSEFPPSLSYNSPLHF	TGTGCCAGCAGTGAATTCCCGCCGAGTTTATCCTATAATTCACCCCTCCACTTT
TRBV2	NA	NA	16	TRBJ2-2	CASSVTGTVNTGELFF	TGTGCCAGCAGCGTAACCGGGACGGTGAACACCGGGGAGCTGTTTTTT
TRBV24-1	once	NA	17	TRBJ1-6	CATGQLGESSYNSPLHF	TGTGCCACAGGACAGTTAGGGGAAAGCTCCTATAATTCACCCCTCCACTTT
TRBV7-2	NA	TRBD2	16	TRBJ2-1	CASSSSLAGVNNEQFF	TGTGCCAGCAGCTCATCCCTAGCGGGGGTGAACAATGAGCAGTTCTTC
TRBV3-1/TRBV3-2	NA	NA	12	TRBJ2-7	CASSFGPYEQYF	TGTGCCAGCAGCTTCGGGCCCTACGAGCAGTACTTC
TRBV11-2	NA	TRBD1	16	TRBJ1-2	CASSPRDREFIYGYTF	TGTGCCAGCAGCCCAAGGGACAGAGAATTCATCTATGGCTACACCTTC
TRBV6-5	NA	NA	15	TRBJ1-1	CASSYSIGGSTEAFF	TGTGCCAGCAGTTACTCGATCGGGGGCAGCACTGAAGCTTTCTTT
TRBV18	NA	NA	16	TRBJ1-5	CASSPARTSLNQPQHF	TGTGCCAGCTCACCGGCTAGGACTTCCCTTAATCAGCCCCAGCATTTT
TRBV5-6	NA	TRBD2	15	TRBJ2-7	CASSQGLAGEYEQYF	TGTGCCAGCAGCCAGGGACTAGCGGGGGAATACGAGCAGTACTTC
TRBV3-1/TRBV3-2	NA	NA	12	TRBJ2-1	CASSQEAGEQFF	TGTGCCAGCAGCCAAGAGGCCGGGGAGCAGTTCTTC
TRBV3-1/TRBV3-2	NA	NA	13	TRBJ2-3	CASSQEGTDTQYF	TGTGCCAGCAGCCAAGAGGGGACAGATACGCAGTATTTT
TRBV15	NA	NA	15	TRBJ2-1	CATSKGLGPHNEQFF	TGTGCCACCAGCAAGGGGCTCGGGCCACACAATGAGCAGTTCTTC
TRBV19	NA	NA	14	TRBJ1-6	CASSGDSGNSPLHF	TGTGCCAGTAGTGGTGACTCCGGTAATTCACCCCTCCACTTT
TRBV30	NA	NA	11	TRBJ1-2	CAWSVGSGYTF	TGTGCCTGGAGTGTAGGGTCTGGCTACACCTTC
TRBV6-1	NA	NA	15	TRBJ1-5	CASSEYQGLNQPQHF	TGTGCCAGCAGTGAATACCAGGGGCTCAATCAGCCCCAGCATTTT
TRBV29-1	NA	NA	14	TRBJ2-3	CSVDRTGAADTQYF	TGCAGCGTTGATCGGACGGGAGCGGCAGATACGCAGTATTTT
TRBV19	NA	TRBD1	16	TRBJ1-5	CASRDPGQGRNQPQHF	TGTGCCAGTAGGGACCCGGGACAGGGAAGGAATCAGCCCCAGCATTTT
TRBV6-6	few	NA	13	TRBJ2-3	CASSPTDTDTQYF	TGTGCCAGCAGCCCAACGGACACAGATACGCAGTATTTT
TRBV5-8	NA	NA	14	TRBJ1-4	CASSEGRGGEKLFF	TGTGCCAGCAGCGAGGGACGAGGGGGGGAAAAACTGTTTTTT
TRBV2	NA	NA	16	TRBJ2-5	CASRWRFQGYQETQYF	TGTGCCAGCAGATGGCGATTTCAGGGGTACCAAGAGACCCAGTACTTC
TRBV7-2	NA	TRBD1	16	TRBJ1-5	CASSARQGGGNQPQHF	TGTGCCAGCAGCGCCCGACAGGGGGGTGGGAATCAGCCCCAGCATTTT
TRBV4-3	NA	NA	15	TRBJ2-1	CASSQGRLTYNEQFF	TGCGCCAGCAGCCAAGGGCGGCTAACCTACAATGAGCAGTTCTTC
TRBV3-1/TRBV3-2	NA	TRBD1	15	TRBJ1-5	CASSGTGGEGQPQHF	TGTGCCAGCAGCGGGACAGGGGGCGAGGGGCAGCCCCAGCATTTT
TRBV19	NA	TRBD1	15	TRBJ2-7	CASSRTGGASYEQYF	TGTGCCAGTAGCCGGACAGGGGGCGCCTCCTACGAGCAGTACTTC
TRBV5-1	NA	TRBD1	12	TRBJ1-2	CASSRDRGGYTF	TGCGCCAGCAGCCGCGACAGGGGAGGCTACACCTTC
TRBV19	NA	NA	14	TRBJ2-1	CASRPRDRDNEQFF	TGTGCCAGTAGACCAAGGGACCGGGACAATGAGCAGTTCTTC
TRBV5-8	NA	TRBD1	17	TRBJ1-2	CASSLGSGGEPTGSYTF	TGTGCCAGCAGCTTGGGGTCAGGGGGAGAACCAACAGGAAGCTACACCTTC
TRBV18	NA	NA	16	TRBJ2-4	CASSRNSGIAKNIQYF	TGTGCCAGCTCACGGAATAGCGGAATAGCCAAAAACATTCAGTACTTC
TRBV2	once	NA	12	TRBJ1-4	CASQLRPTESFF	TGTGCCAGCCAGCTCAGACCGACAGAATCGTTTTTT
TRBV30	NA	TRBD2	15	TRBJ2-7	CAWIGTSGSGGEQYF	TGTGCCTGGATCGGGACTAGCGGGAGCGGGGGGGAGCAGTACTTC
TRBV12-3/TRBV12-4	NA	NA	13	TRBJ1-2	CASSLEGNYGYTF	TGTGCCAGCAGTTTGGAGGGTAACTATGGCTACACCTTC
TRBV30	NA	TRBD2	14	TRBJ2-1	CAWDNTGGPNEQFF	TGTGCCTGGGATAATACGGGGGGGCCCAATGAGCAGTTCTTC
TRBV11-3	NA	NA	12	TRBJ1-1	CASSLDRQPPIF	TGTGCCAGCAGCTTAGATCGGCAGCCTCCGATCTTT
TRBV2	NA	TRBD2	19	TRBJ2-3	CASRGTSGEPGGYTDTQYF	TGTGCCAGCAGAGGGACTAGCGGGGAGCCGGGGGGCTACACAGATACGCAGTATTTT
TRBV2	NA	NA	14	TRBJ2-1	CASSPDNSYNEQFF	TGTGCCAGCAGCCCGGACAACTCCTACAATGAGCAGTTCTTC
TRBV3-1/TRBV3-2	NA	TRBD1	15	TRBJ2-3	CASSQTGDRTDTQYF	TGTGCCAGCAGCCAGACAGGGGACCGCACAGATACGCAGTATTTT
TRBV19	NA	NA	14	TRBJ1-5	CASSITGDNQPQHF	TGTGCCAGTAGTATTACCGGGGACAATCAGCCCCAGCATTTT
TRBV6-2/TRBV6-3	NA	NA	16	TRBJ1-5	CASSDPPDRANQPQHF	TGTGCCAGCAGTGACCCCCCGGACCGTGCAAATCAGCCCCAGCATTTT
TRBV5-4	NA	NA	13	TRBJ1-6	CASSLDRDSPLHF	TGTGCCAGCAGCTTAGACCGGGATTCACCCCTCCACTTT
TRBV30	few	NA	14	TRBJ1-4	CAWSEGSLKEKLFF	TGTGCCTGGAGTGAGGGCAGCCTCAAGGAAAAACTGTTTTTT
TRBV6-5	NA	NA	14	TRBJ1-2	CASSYFGAPWGYTF	TGTGCCAGCAGTTACTTTGGGGCGCCCTGGGGCTACACCTTC
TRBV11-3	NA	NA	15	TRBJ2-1	CASSFSGSGFNEQFF	TGTGCCAGCAGCTTTAGCGGATCGGGATTCAATGAGCAGTTCTTC
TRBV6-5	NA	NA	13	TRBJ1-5	CASSSRQAQPQHF	TGTGCCAGCAGTTCTCGACAGGCACAGCCCCAGCATTTT
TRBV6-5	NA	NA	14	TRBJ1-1	CASSSTGPNTEAFF	TGTGCCAGCAGTTCGACAGGCCCTAACACTGAAGCTTTCTTT
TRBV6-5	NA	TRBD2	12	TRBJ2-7	CASTGLAIEQYF	TGTGCCAGCACCGGACTAGCAATCGAGCAGTACTTC
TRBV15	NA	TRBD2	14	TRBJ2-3	CATSRLAGTDTQYF	TGTGCCACCAGCCGACTAGCGGGGACAGATACGCAGTATTTT
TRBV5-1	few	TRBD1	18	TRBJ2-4	CASSLEGQTSIRKNIQYF	TGCGCCAGCAGCTTGGAGGGACAGACATCAATTCGAAAAAACATTCAGTACTTC
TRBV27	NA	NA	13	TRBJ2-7	CASSFRLTYEQYF	TGTGCCAGCAGTTTTCGTCTTACCTACGAGCAGTACTTC